Each of the 30 T cell receptor beta chains below was sequenced from the same sample in a study of Ad26.COV2.S vaccination and SARS-CoV-2 variants. Treatment reported: some 20 received Ad26.COV2.S at low or high dose, single or two shots; several received placebo; per-sample allocation not given. Sampling was done on day 63 after the first vaccine or placebo injection. Sequenced by immunoSEQ multiplex PCR; TCRdb stores in-frame clones only, minus some. The sample records 240,000 or so clones, over 75% being singletons. Source: peripheral blood, taken in a trial of Ad26.COV2.S vaccine versus placebo. These receptor sequences come from a person aged 18-65 years who received the Ad26.COV2.S COVID-19 vaccine or a placebo.

V is TRBV5-1 and J is TRBJ2-7; D is undetermined. This CDR3 is built from 11 residues. The ends were cut back, 0 bases at V and 7 bases at J, with 5 bases in the middle. Per the germline V gene, CDR1 is SGHRS and CDR2 is YFSETQ. CDR3 in amino acids: CASSLAQEQYF. In DNA form, the CDR3 reads TGCGCCAGCAGCTTGGCACAGGAGCAGTACTTC.

The chain uses TRBV6-1 and TRBJ1-5; D not certain. The V gene's germline CDR1 is MNHNS and CDR2 SASEGT. This CDR3 has 15 residues. Trimming pared 3 bases from V and 3 bases from J, leaving 12 bases between. The CDR3 sequence is CASSEYSFANQPQHF. Written as DNA, the CDR3 is TGTGCCAGCAGTGAGTATAGCTTCGCCAATCAGCCCCAGCATTTT.

The chain uses TRBV6-5 and TRBJ2-7, with D unclear. This CDR3 contains 13 residues. V was cut by 2 bases and J by 5 bases, with 10 bases left in between. Germline V CDR1 and CDR2: MNHEY, SVGAGI. CDR3 sequence (DNA): TGTGCCAGCAGTTACACCTCGAATGACGAGCAGTACTTC. It codes for CASSYTSNDEQYF.

The chain is built from TRBV5-1 and TRBJ2-5; D uncertain. From germline, CDR1 is SGHRS and CDR2 YFSETQ. V was shortened by 4 bases and J by 5 bases, with 9 bases between the two germline ends. The CDR3 sequence is 12 residues long. CDR3 region: CASSALGETQYF. DNA of the CDR3: TGCGCCAGCAGCGCCCTCGGGGAGACCCAGTACTTC.

V usage is TRBV7-9 and J usage is TRBJ1-5; no firm D call. The V gene lost 1 base and the J gene lost 9 bases, with 13 bases spanning the gap. Germline values: CDR1 SEHNR, CDR2 FQNEAQ (reference sequence). The CDR3 is made up of 14 amino acids. CDR3 nucleotide sequence: TGTGCCAGCAGCTTAGACGGGTACGATCCGCCCCAGCATTTT. This codes for CASSLDGYDPPQHF.

CDR3 sequence: CASSFGQGETQYF. DNA for the CDR3: TGTGCCAGCAGCTTCGGACAGGGGGAGACCCAGTACTTC. The chain carries TRBV7-3 and TRBJ2-5, with 9 bases identical to TRBD1. Germline V lookup: CDR1 SGHTA, CDR2 FQGTGA. The CDR3 is made up of 13 amino acids. Trimming took 3 bases from V and 5 from J; bases not matched to a gene: 1.

The V call is TRBV7-3, the J call TRBJ2-3, with 9 bases fitting TRBD2. Per the germline V gene, CDR1 is SGHTA and CDR2 is FQGTGA. The J segment lost 1 base and the V segment lost 5 bases, leaving 4 bases of the junction unmatched. The length of the CDR3 is 15 residues. The CDR3 protein is CASSPERGGTDTQYF. DNA for the CDR3: TGTGCCAGCAGCCCCGAGCGGGGGGGCACAGATACGCAGTATTTT.

The chain uses TRBV13 and TRBJ2-7, with a tentative D call TRBD2 (6 bases). In germline, CDR1 is PRHDT, CDR2 FYEKMQ (reference sequence). This CDR3 comprises 17 residues. The V end was cut by 5 bases, the J end by 3 bases, with 23 bases between. The CDR3 is CASSQSDGRSPIYEQYF. Written as DNA, the CDR3 is TGTGCCAGCAGCCAATCGGACGGGAGATCCCCCATCTACGAGCAGTACTTC.

The chain combines TRBV30 with TRBJ1-6; 9 bases fit TRBD1. J gave up 12 bases and V 3 bases, and 9 bases lay outside the gene matches. This CDR3 is 14 amino acids long. CDR1 and CDR2 from the germline V gene are GTSNPN and SVGIG (reference sequence). The DNA for the CDR3 is TGTGCCTGGAGAGATGGGACAGGGAATGAACCCCTCCACTTT. This gives the protein CAWRDGTGNEPLHF.

The chain recombines TRBV4-3 with TRBJ2-2; TRBD1 or TRBD2 may be the D gene (6 bases each). V was clipped by 2 bases and J by 2 bases, with 15 bases between them. Germline V gene lookup returns CDR1 LGHNA and CDR2 YSLEER. The CDR3 spans 17 residues. CDR3: CASSQFTGATNTGELFF. CDR3 in DNA: TGCGCCAGCAGCCAATTTACGGGGGCTACCAACACCGGGGAGCTGTTTTTT.

A note on this clone: The same CDR3 can be traced to other DNA sequences in this sample. V usage is TRBV6-5 and J usage is TRBJ2-7; 11 positions match TRBD1. This CDR3 contains 14 residues. V shed 4 bases and J 3 bases; nucleotides not matched to a gene: 2. From germline, CDR1 is MNHEY and CDR2 SVGAGI. CDR3 nucleotides: TGTGCCAGCAGTTCCGGGACAGGGGGCTACGAGCAGTACTTC. Protein sequence: CASSSGTGGYEQYF.

V and J are TRBV6-2 or TRBV6-3 and TRBJ2-3, with TRBD2 matching 15 bases. The CDR3 spans 17 residues. Germline CDR1 and CDR2: MNHEY and SVGEGT. Trimming at V came to 4 bases and at J to 4 bases, leaving 6 bases not matched to a gene. In DNA, the CDR3 is TGTGCCAGCAGTTGGACTAGCGGGGGGGCCAATCCAGATACGCAGTATTTT. It specifies CASSWTSGGANPDTQYF.

V usage is TRBV19 and J usage is TRBJ2-1; a possible D gene is TRBD2 (5 bases). The ends were cut back, 7 bases at V and 6 bases at J, with 16 bases in the middle. The CDR3 is 14 amino acids. Germline loops: CDR1 LNHDA, CDR2 SQIVND (reference sequence). The CDR3 spells CASTDWRSSNEQFF. CDR3 nucleotide sequence: TGTGCCAGTACGGACTGGCGGAGCTCCAATGAGCAGTTCTTC.

This rearrangement joins TRBV7-2 to TRBJ2-1; no clear D. Germline CDR1 SGHTA, CDR2 FQGNSA. Trimming shortened V by 4 bases and J by 5 bases, and 3 bases separated the two germline ends. This CDR3 contains 11 residues. As DNA, the CDR3 is TGTGCCAGCAGCTCGAACAATGAGCAGTTCTTC. Translating gives CASSSNNEQFF.

The chain employs TRBV19 and TRBJ2-3; 7 nucleotides align to TRBD2. This CDR3 is 15 amino acids long. Losses at the gene ends were 4 bases for V and 0 bases for J; bases not matched to a gene: 4. Per germline, CDR1 LNHDA and CDR2 SQIVND (reference sequence). The CDR3 sequence: CASSRSSGSTDTQYF. CDR3 bases: TGTGCCAGTAGTAGGAGTAGCGGGAGCACAGATACGCAGTATTTT.

This chain joins TRBV7-9 and TRBJ2-6, with 7 bases fitting TRBD1. This CDR3 region has 15 residues. The V gene end was trimmed by 5 bases and the J gene end by 4 bases; junction bases not matched to a gene: 5. CDR1 and CDR2 (germline): SEHNR, FQNEAQ (reference sequence). DNA for the CDR3: TGTGCCAGCAGCGTGATAGGGGGCGGGGCCAACGTCCTGACTTTC. Encoded protein: CASSVIGGGANVLTF. The variable domain in full, with the rest retrieved from reference TRBV7-9 and TRBJ2-6, is DTGVSQNPRHKITKRGQNVTFRCDPISEHNRLYWYRQTLGQGPEFLTYFQNEAQLEKSRLLSDRFSAERPKGSFSTLEIQRTEQGDSAMYLCASSVIGGGANVLTFGAGSRLTVL.

This chain links TRBV9 with TRBJ1-2; no clear D. CDR1 and CDR2 (germline): SGDLS, YYNGEE. CDR3 length: 15 amino acids. V lost 0 bases to trimming and J lost 2 bases, with 11 bases between them. The CDR3, as DNA: TGTGCCAGCAGCGTAGATGTCCGGGCAAACTATGGCTACACCTTC. Its protein product is CASSVDVRANYGYTF.

The V and J genes are TRBV27 and TRBJ2-7; D is possibly TRBD1 (6 bases). The length of the CDR3 is 15 residues. Per germline, CDR1 MNHEY and CDR2 SMNVEV (reference sequence). Trimming took 2 bases from V and 0 from J, leaving 11 bases between them. The DNA for the CDR3 is TGTGCCAGCAGTTTAGGACAGTTTTTCTCCTACGAGCAGTACTTC. This encodes CASSLGQFFSYEQYF.

The rearrangement uses TRBV30 and TRBJ2-3, with TRBD2 matching over 9 bases. V trimming: 8 bases; J trimming: 4 bases; junction bases outside the gene matches: 10. Germline CDR1 GTSNPN, CDR2 SVGIG (reference sequence). The CDR3 sequence is 14 residues long. The CDR3 DNA follows: TGTGCCAGAAGGACGCGGGGGGGCGCAGATACGCAGTATTTT. It yields the protein CARRTRGGADTQYF.

The chain recombines TRBV5-5 with TRBJ1-2, with D perhaps matching TRBD1 (5 bases). Germline values: CDR1 SGHKS, CDR2 YYEKEE (reference sequence). This CDR3 comprises 15 residues. Between the trimmed V and J ends, which lost 4 bases and 6 bases, there was a span of 19 bases. CDR3 amino acids: CASSPWDLLDDGYTF. The CDR3 nucleotides read TGTGCCAGCAGCCCATGGGACCTACTCGACGATGGCTACACCTTC.

CDR3 in amino acids: CASSPRQDPGPNSPLHF. The CDR3 DNA follows: TGTGCCAGCTCACCCCGACAGGACCCTGGGCCTAATTCACCCCTCCACTTT. The chain recombines TRBV18 with TRBJ1-6; D is possibly TRBD1 (6 bases). Germline CDR1 and CDR2: KGHSH and LQKENI. This CDR3 comprises 17 residues. V was trimmed by 3 bases and J by 6 bases, leaving 18 bases between them.

The V and J genes are TRBV7-2 and TRBJ2-1, with D hard to call. This CDR3 has 14 amino acids. Trimming pared 0 bases from V and 6 bases from J, leaving 9 bases between. Germline V CDR1 and CDR2: SGHTA, FQGNSA. The chain's CDR3 is CASSLAMTVNEQFF. The CDR3 DNA reads as TGTGCCAGCAGCTTAGCGATGACGGTCAATGAGCAGTTCTTC.

The chain links TRBV7-9 to TRBJ2-4, with D tentatively TRBD1 (5 bases). This CDR3 has 16 amino acids. CDR1 is SEHNR, CDR2 FQNEAQ, per germline (reference sequence). Trimming removed 1 base from V and 1 base from J, with 11 bases in between. CDR3 sequence: CASSLDPGKAKNIQYF. The CDR3 nucleotides are TGTGCCAGCAGCTTAGACCCAGGGAAGGCCAAAAACATTCAGTACTTC.

This chain connects TRBV5-1 to TRBJ2-7; D may be TRBD1 (6 bases). The V end was cut by 0 bases, the J end by 4 bases, with 17 bases between. Germline CDR1 and CDR2: SGHRS and YFSETQ. There are 16 residues in the CDR3. The CDR3 DNA reads TGCGCCAGCAGCTTGGGTGACAGGATGCCCCCATACGAGCAGTACTTC. Amino acids: CASSLGDRMPPYEQYF. The variable domain in full, with the rest retrieved from reference TRBV5-1 and TRBJ2-7, is KAGVTQTPRYLIKTRGQQVTLSCSPISGHRSVSWYQQTPGQGLQFLFEYFSETQRNKGNFPGRFSGRQFSNSRSEMNVSTLELGDSALYLCASSLGDRMPPYEQYFGPGTRLTVT.

The chain links TRBV5-1 to TRBJ1-2, with 9 nucleotides matching TRBD1. The CDR3 totals 15 residues. J gave up 4 bases and V 0 bases, and 4 bases lay outside the gene matches. Germline V gene data show CDR1 as SGHRS and CDR2 as YFSETQ. CDR3 DNA sequence: TGCGCCAGCAGCTTGGGACAGGGGGTTAGCTATGGCTACACCTTC. Residues: CASSLGQGVSYGYTF.

The rearrangement joins TRBV11-2 to TRBJ2-5; 9 bases are a match to TRBD2. CDR3 length: 18 amino acids. V lost 0 bases to trimming and J lost 5 bases; unmatched junction nucleotides: 13. Per the germline V gene, CDR1 is SGHAT and CDR2 is FQNNGV. The CDR3 here is CASSLEGPASGRRETQYF. The DNA of the CDR3 is TGTGCCAGCAGCTTAGAGGGCCCTGCCAGCGGGAGGAGGGAGACCCAGTACTTC. The entire variable domain, with the rest obtained from reference TRBV11-2 and TRBJ2-5, is as follows: EAGVAQSPRYKIIEKRQSVAFWCNPISGHATLYWYQQILGQGPKLLIQFQNNGVVDDSQLPKDRFSAERLKGVDSTLKIQPAKLEDSAVYLCASSLEGPASGRRETQYFGPGTRLLVL.

The chain joins TRBV12-3 or TRBV12-4 to TRBJ1-1; 7 nucleotides match TRBD1. Trimming took 5 bases from V and 8 from J; bases not matched to a gene: 5. The CDR3 is 12 residues long. The CDR3 DNA sequence: TGTGCCAGCAGTATATACAGGGGCGAAGCTTTCTTT. It yields the protein CASSIYRGEAFF.

The rearrangement joins TRBV9 to TRBJ2-3; perhaps TRBD2 as D (6 bases). This CDR3 is 13 amino acids long. In germline, CDR1 is SGDLS, CDR2 YYNGEE. Trimming left V 3 bases short and J 5 bases short, with 10 bases between. The CDR3 region is CASSGRLGDTQYF. CDR3 DNA: TGTGCCAGCAGCGGGAGACTAGGAGATACGCAGTATTTT.

This chain links TRBV29-1 with TRBJ2-7; 13 nucleotides match TRBD2. The CDR3 consists of 16 residues. CDR1 SQVTM and CDR2 ANQGSEA come from the germline V gene. V shed 6 bases and J 0 bases; nucleotides not matched to a gene: 8. The CDR3 DNA follows: TGCAGCGTACTTGGACTAGCGGGAGCCAACTCCTACGAGCAGTACTTC. It encodes CSVLGLAGANSYEQYF.

The chain joins TRBV18 to TRBJ1-2, with D possibly being TRBD1 (5 bases). The V gene's germline CDR1 is KGHSH and CDR2 LQKENI. CDR3 length: 14 amino acids. The germline V and J ends were trimmed by 5 bases and 6 bases, with 16 bases remaining between them. CDR3 nucleotide sequence: TGTGCCAGCTCAGCCCGACAGCTTGAGGATGGCTACACCTTC. This gives the protein CASSARQLEDGYTF.